This T cell receptor beta chain stems from a study of blood T cell repertoires in COVID-19. For the study at large: Both acute and convalescent COVID-19 samples were obtained from the United States, Italy and Spain. T cells, B-cell-depleted T cells, or PBMCs supplied cDNA or gDNA.

In the authors' workflow: Cell counts per sample came from amplifying reference gene primers. Some clones are missing from TCRdb's copy, which holds only in-frame ones; the method was immunoSEQ multiplex PCR. Clone size and V and J calls were adopted from that table, with D and trimming inferred from the DNA. Of roughly 140,000 clones in the sample, around 80% were seen once. V was clipped by 4 bases and J by 2 bases; unmatched bases: 4. CDR3 length: 15 residues. The germline CDR1 and CDR2 sequences are KGHDR and SFDVKD. The sequencing sample was made of peripheral blood. The chain is built from TRBV24-1 and TRBJ1-2, with 9 bases identical to TRBD1. The TCR was taken from a man between 60 and 75 years old with acute or convalescent COVID-19. The CDR3 sequence is CATSDRGQGNYGYTF. DNA of the CDR3: TGTGCCACCAGTGACAGAGGACAGGGGAACTATGGCTACACCTTC.